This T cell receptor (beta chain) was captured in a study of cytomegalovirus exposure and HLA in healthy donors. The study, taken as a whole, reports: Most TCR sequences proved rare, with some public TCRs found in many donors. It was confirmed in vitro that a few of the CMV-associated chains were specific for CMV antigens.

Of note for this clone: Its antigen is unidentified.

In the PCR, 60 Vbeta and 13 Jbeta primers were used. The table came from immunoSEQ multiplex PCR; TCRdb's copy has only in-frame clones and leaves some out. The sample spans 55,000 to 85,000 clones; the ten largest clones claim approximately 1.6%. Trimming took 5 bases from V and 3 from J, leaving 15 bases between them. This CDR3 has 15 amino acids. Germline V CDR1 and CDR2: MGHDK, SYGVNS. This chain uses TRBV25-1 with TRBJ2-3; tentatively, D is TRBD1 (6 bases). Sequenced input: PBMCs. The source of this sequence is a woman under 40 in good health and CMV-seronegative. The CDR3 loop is CASSQGGFGTDTQYF. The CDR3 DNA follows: TGTGCCAGCAGTCAAGGGGGATTTGGTACAGATACGCAGTATTTT. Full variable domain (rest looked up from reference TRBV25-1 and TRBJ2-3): EADIYQTPRYLVIGTGKKITLECSQTMGHDKMYWYQQDPGMELHLIHYSYGVNSTEKGDLSSESTVSRIRTEHFPLTLESARPSHTSQYLCASSQGGFGTDTQYFGPGTRLTVL.